This TCR beta chain was documented in a study of blood T cell repertoires in COVID-19. Study-wide context: Spain, Italy and the United States supplied samples that represented acute and convalescent COVID-19.

Study processing details: The assay estimated nucleated cells by amplifying reference gene primers. TCRdb's table, derived via immunoSEQ multiplex PCR, lists solely in-frame clones and lacks some. Clone size and the V and J calls come from that table; the DNA yielded D and trimming. The table lists some 170,000 clones, about 79% of them singletons. The origin of this receptor is a woman between 70 and 85 years old with acute or convalescent COVID-19. Sequencing used peripheral blood.

CDR3 sequence reads: CASSTGQAVNEKLFF. CDR3 bases: TGTGCCAGTAGTACCGGACAGGCGGTTAATGAAAAACTGTTTTTT. The rearrangement links TRBV19 to TRBJ1-4; 7 positions agree with TRBD1. The CDR3 is 15 residues long. V was clipped by 4 bases and J by 4 bases; unmatched bases: 6. Germline CDR1 reads LNHDA; CDR2 reads SQIVND (reference sequence).